Ten or more counts support the clone carrying this T cell receptor beta chain. Its antigen is not identified. The entry originates in a study of OX40 agonist ivuxolimab in advanced cancers. Study at large: All patients had ivuxolimab intravenously every 2 weeks at 0.01 to 10 mg/kg. The study reported partial responses in three patients: one hepatocellular carcinoma, two cutaneous melanoma. Overall study results and limits: By week 6 at 0.1 to 3.0 mg/kg, blood CD4+ and CD8+ T cells had expanded clonally.

Profiling relied on immunoSEQ multiplex PCR, and the TCRdb table lists in-frame clones only, not all of them. Of 36,000 or so clones listed, around 77% are singletons. It was autoimmune disease history or systemic immunosuppression that excluded patients. Germline CDR1 and CDR2: SGDLS and YYNGEE. This CDR3 comprises 14 residues. With V trimmed by 3 bases and J by 3 bases, 5 bases remained unmatched. The sequence came from an adult with an advanced solid tumor such as melanoma, head and neck, liver or kidney cancer. The genes are TRBV9 and TRBJ2-5; 7 nucleotides line up with TRBD2. Sample: CD4+ or CD8+ T cells sorted from blood, taken in a trial of the OX40 agonist ivuxolimab. In nucleotides, the CDR3 is TGTGCCAGCAGCGAGGGGCTAGCGGAAGAGACCCAGTACTTC. This translates into CASSEGLAEETQYF.